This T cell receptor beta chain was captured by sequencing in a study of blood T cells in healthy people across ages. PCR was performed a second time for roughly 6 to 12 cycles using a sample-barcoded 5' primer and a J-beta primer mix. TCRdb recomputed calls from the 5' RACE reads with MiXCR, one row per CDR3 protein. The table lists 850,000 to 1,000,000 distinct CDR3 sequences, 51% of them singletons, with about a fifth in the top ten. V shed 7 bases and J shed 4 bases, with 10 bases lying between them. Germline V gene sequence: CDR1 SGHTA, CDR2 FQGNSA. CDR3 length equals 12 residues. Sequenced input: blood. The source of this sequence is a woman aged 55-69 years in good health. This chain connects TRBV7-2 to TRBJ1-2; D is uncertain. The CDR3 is CASTPAGYGYTF. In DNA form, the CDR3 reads TGTGCCAGCACCCCGGCGGGCTATGGCTACACCTTC.